These 23 T cell receptor beta chains share one sample of origin, sequenced in a study of cytomegalovirus exposure and HLA in healthy donors. Primers included in the PCR were 60 Vbeta and 13 Jbeta primers. Data came from immunoSEQ multiplex PCR; TCRdb stores just in-frame clones and leaves some out. The sample holds more than 110,000 clones, 9.7% seen once. The sequencing sample was made of PBMCs. The receptors here all came from a man aged 50 to 60 in good health and CMV-seronegative.

The chain combines TRBV19 with TRBJ1-5, with a tentative D call TRBD1 (5 bases). Germline V lookup: CDR1 LNHDA, CDR2 SQIVND (reference sequence). V dropped 1 base and J dropped 5 bases, with 12 bases sitting between them. This CDR3 region has 15 residues. The CDR3 loop reads CASSIGQGGHQPQHF. For the CDR3, the DNA is TGTGCCAGTAGTATAGGCCAGGGAGGGCATCAGCCCCAGCATTTT.

In its sample, this clone was seen a few times. This CDR3 is also generated by other DNA sequences in the sample. The chain is built from TRBV2 and TRBJ2-5; no clear D. The length of the CDR3 is 13 residues. The germline gives CDR1 SNHLY, CDR2 FYNNEI. The V end was cut by 4 bases, the J end by 2 bases, with 8 bases between. CDR3 in DNA: TGTGCCAGCAGTGGTACTCGACAAGAGACCCAGTACTTC. The encoded protein is CASSGTRQETQYF.

The genes are TRBV5-1 and TRBJ2-3, with D perhaps matching TRBD1 (5 bases). There are 15 residues in the CDR3. V lost 4 bases and J 0 bases, leaving 12 bases between the germline ends. Per the germline V gene, CDR1 is SGHRS and CDR2 is YFSETQ. CDR3 residues: CASSAGHTSTDTQYF. For the CDR3, the DNA is TGCGCCAGCAGCGCAGGACACACTAGCACAGATACGCAGTATTTT. Combining the CDR3 with reference TRBV5-1 and TRBJ2-3 gives the whole variable domain KAGVTQTPRYLIKTRGQQVTLSCSPISGHRSVSWYQQTPGQGLQFLFEYFSETQRNKGNFPGRFSGRQFSNSRSEMNVSTLELGDSALYLCASSAGHTSTDTQYFGPGTRLTVL.

This chain connects TRBV6-6 to TRBJ2-2; TRBD2 is a possible D gene (7 bases). This CDR3 comprises 16 residues. Trimming cost V 7 bases and J 6 bases, with 21 bases left between them. Germline loops: CDR1 MNHNY, CDR2 SVGAGI (reference sequence). CDR3 in amino acids: CASTLPQEGGAGELFF. The CDR3 region has the DNA TGTGCCAGCACCCTCCCGCAGGAAGGGGGGGCCGGGGAGCTGTTTTTT.

This clone has a handful of counts. V usage is TRBV6-5 and J usage is TRBJ2-5; TRBD1 matches 7 bases. The CDR3 contains 16 residues. Germline CDR1 and CDR2: MNHEY and SVGAGI. Trimming cost V 0 bases and J 2 bases; bases outside gene matches: 6. CDR3 residues: CASSYSGRGLQETQYF. CDR3 nucleotides: TGTGCCAGCAGTTACTCGGGCAGGGGGTTACAAGAGACCCAGTACTTC.

The chain uses TRBV6-1 and TRBJ2-2, with D perhaps TRBD2 (6 bases). The germline V gene has CDR1 MNHNS and CDR2 SASEGT. Trimming stripped 2 bases from V and 8 bases from J, with 21 bases between. This CDR3 has 17 residues. The DNA of the CDR3 is TGTGCCAGCAGTGAACAAACCTTCCCGGGAGTCAGTGGGGAGCTGTTTTTT. The encoded protein is CASSEQTFPGVSGELFF.

Concerning this clone: Germline and junction disagree at one end, which may indicate a read error. This rearrangement joins TRBV5-1 to TRBJ2-4; 9 bases align to TRBD1. The CDR3 is made up of 13 amino acids. Germline assignment: CDR1 SGHRS and CDR2 YFSETQ. The CDR3 DNA reads as TGCGCCAGCAGATTGGGACAGGGAGACATTCAGTACTTC. Protein sequence: CASRLGQGDIQYF.

In this sample, this clone turned up a few times. The chain recombines TRBV6-5 with TRBJ1-6; 10 nucleotides agree with TRBD1. The germline CDR1 and CDR2 sequences are MNHEY and SVGAGI. V shed 6 bases, J shed 9 bases, and the junction held 5 bases outside the gene matches. There are 14 residues in the CDR3. The CDR3 sequence is CASSSGTGASPLHF. The CDR3 nucleotides read TGTGCCAGCAGCTCCGGGACAGGGGCTTCACCCCTCCACTTT.

This clone was seen only a few times. The gene calls are TRBV6-1 and TRBJ2-7; 8 nucleotides match TRBD1. With 7 bases clipped from V and 6 bases from J, the junction kept 11 bases outside the gene matches. The CDR3 is 14 amino acids. Germline V gene lookup returns CDR1 MNHNS and CDR2 SASEGT. The CDR3 coding sequence is TGTGCCAGCACCCAGACAGGGGATTGGGGCGAGCAGTACTTC. It encodes CASTQTGDWGEQYF.

This clone was found a few times. The J gene is TRBJ1-5, the V gene TRBV7-8; TRBD1 might be the D (5 bases). The CDR3 is 13 residues long. V was clipped by 1 base and J by 7 bases, with 8 bases between them. Germline assignment: CDR1 SGHVS and CDR2 FQNEAQ. The CDR3 spells CASSLDGGQPQHF. The CDR3 DNA sequence: TGTGCCAGCAGCTTAGATGGGGGGCAGCCCCAGCATTTT.

The chain joins TRBV11-2 to TRBJ1-6; the D gene is possibly TRBD1 (5 bases). The CDR3 is 15 amino acids. Between the trimmed V and J ends, which lost 1 base and 6 bases, there was a span of 10 bases. CDR1 is SGHAT, CDR2 FQNNGV, per germline. CDR3 nucleotide sequence: TGTGCCAGCAGCTTAGGGGGGGTTGGTAATTCACCCCTCCACTTT. Translated, it gives CASSLGGVGNSPLHF.

A few counts support this clone. The junction and the germline gene differ at one end; a read error may be behind it. This chain links TRBV5-1 with TRBJ2-2; 8 bases match TRBD1. The CDR3 is made up of 14 amino acids. The germline gives CDR1 SGHRS, CDR2 YFSETQ. The CDR3 reads CASTRQGNTGALFF. In DNA form, the CDR3 reads TGCGCCAGCACTAGACAGGGGAACACCGGGGCGCTGTTTTTT. Full variable domain (remainder filled in from reference TRBV5-1 and TRBJ2-2): KAGVTQTPRYLIKTRGQQVTLSCSPISGHRSVSWYQQTPGQGLQFLFEYFSETQRNKGNFPGRFSGRQFSNSRSEMNVSTLELGDSALYLCASTRQGNTGALFFGEGSRLTVL.

This clone was seen a handful of times. V and J are TRBV6-1 and TRBJ2-7; 13 nucleotides align to TRBD2. Germline-derived CDR1 and CDR2 are MNHNS and SASEGT. Trimming cost V 2 bases and J 3 bases; bases outside gene matches: 4. The CDR3 loop spans 16 amino acids. The chain's CDR3 is CASSEWGLAGYYEQYF. For the CDR3, the DNA is TGTGCCAGCAGTGAATGGGGACTAGCGGGATACTACGAGCAGTACTTC.

On this clone: Within the sample, other DNA sequences also encode this same CDR3. The chain joins TRBV5-1 to TRBJ2-1; 11 bases are a match to TRBD2. The CDR3 covers 15 residues. Germline CDR1 is SGHRS and CDR2 is YFSETQ. The J segment lost 5 bases and the V segment lost 4 bases, leaving 5 bases of the junction unmatched. This CDR3 is CASSPGLAGDNEQFF. CDR3 nucleotides: TGCGCCAGCAGCCCAGGACTAGCGGGTGACAATGAGCAGTTCTTC.

This sequence joins TRBV2 and TRBJ2-3, with 8 bases identical to TRBD2. CDR3 length equals 14 residues. CDR1 is SNHLY and CDR2 is FYNNEI in the germline V gene. Trimming cost V 4 bases and J 5 bases; bases outside gene matches: 5. CDR3 sequence reads: CASSGLALRDTQYF. The CDR3, as DNA: TGTGCCAGCAGTGGACTAGCGCTAAGAGATACGCAGTATTTT.

This clone was detected only a few times. The V call is TRBV6-1, the J call TRBJ2-7; D gene uncertain. The length of the CDR3 is 15 residues. CDR1 is MNHNS and CDR2 is SASEGT in the germline V gene. V was pared by 0 bases and J by 2 bases, with 11 bases between. Written as DNA, the CDR3 is TGTGCCAGCAGTGAAGCGCAACAGAAAACCTACGAGCAGTACTTC. Amino acids: CASSEAQQKTYEQYF.

This sequence joins TRBV25-1 and TRBJ2-1; 8 nucleotides line up with TRBD2. The germline V gene encodes CDR1 MGHDK and CDR2 SYGVNS. J lost 10 bases, V lost 5 bases, and 10 bases had no gene match. This CDR3 comprises 14 residues. CDR3 in amino acids: CASSPGGDAWEQFF. As DNA, the CDR3 is TGTGCCAGCAGTCCCGGGGGGGATGCTTGGGAGCAGTTCTTC.

The V call is TRBV14, the J call TRBJ2-5, with D perhaps matching TRBD2 (6 bases). The germline V gene has CDR1 SGHDN and CDR2 FVKESK. The CDR3 is 14 amino acids. V was shortened by 0 bases and J by 4 bases, with 9 bases between the two germline ends. CDR3 protein: CASSQDRLVETQYF. As DNA, the CDR3 is TGTGCCAGCAGCCAAGATCGACTAGTAGAGACCCAGTACTTC. The full variable domain, rest sourced from reference TRBV14 and TRBJ2-5, is EAGVTQFPSHSVIEKGQTVTLRCDPISGHDNLYWYRRVMGKEIKFLLHFVKESKQDESGMPNNRFLAERTGGTYSTLKVQPAELEDSGVYFCASSQDRLVETQYFGPGTRLLVL.

This clone was counted only a few times. The V call is TRBV7-8, the J call TRBJ2-2; the D gene is possibly TRBD2 (5 bases). Between the trimmed V and J ends, which lost 5 bases and 4 bases, there was a span of 17 bases. Germline CDR1 SGHVS, CDR2 FQNEAQ. CDR3 length: 16 amino acids. CDR3 bases: TGTGCCAGCAGCCCACACAGAGGGCTGGGCACCGGGGAGCTGTTTTTT. Translated, it gives CASSPHRGLGTGELFF.

V and J are TRBV2 and TRBJ1-5; D is uncertain. V dropped 6 bases and J dropped 0 bases, with 12 bases sitting between them. CDR3 length equals 15 residues. Germline lookup yields CDR1 SNHLY and CDR2 FYNNEI. The CDR3, as DNA: TGTGCCAGCAGAAGGGAGACCCATAGCAATCAGCCCCAGCATTTT. Its protein is CASRRETHSNQPQHF.

This clone was seen only a few times. The chain combines TRBV21-1 with TRBJ2-1; the DNA was not compared with TRBD2, the D call given in the table. TRBV21-1 constitutes a pseudogene. The CDR3 totals 14 residues. DNA for the CDR3: TGTGCCAGCAGCTCCGGGACTAGGGGGGATGAGCAGTTCTTC. It encodes CASSSGTRGDEQFF.

This chain joins TRBV5-1 and TRBJ2-7; 9 bases are shared with TRBD1. The CDR3 covers 16 residues. Germline CDR1 and CDR2: SGHRS and YFSETQ. Trimming took 4 bases from V and 2 from J; bases not matched to a gene: 10. The CDR3 reads CASSISWDRDTYEQYF. The CDR3 DNA follows: TGCGCCAGCAGCATTTCCTGGGACAGGGATACCTACGAGCAGTACTTC. The complete variable domain, with remaining parts taken from reference TRBV5-1 and TRBJ2-7, reads KAGVTQTPRYLIKTRGQQVTLSCSPISGHRSVSWYQQTPGQGLQFLFEYFSETQRNKGNFPGRFSGRQFSNSRSEMNVSTLELGDSALYLCASSISWDRDTYEQYFGPGTRLTVT.

This chain joins TRBV30 and TRBJ2-1, with D possibly being TRBD1 (6 bases). Between the trimmed V and J ends, which lost 3 bases and 12 bases, there was a span of 15 bases. This CDR3 spans 12 amino acids. Germline CDR1 is GTSNPN and CDR2 is SVGIG (reference sequence). The CDR3 coding sequence is TGTGCCTGGAGCGCCGGACAGTATGGGCAGTTCTTC. Residues: CAWSAGQYGQFF.